These 11 T cell receptor beta chains were sequenced from one sample in a study of PD-1 blockade in classical Hodgkin lymphoma. Measured with immunoSEQ multiplex PCR; TCRdb has only the in-frame clones, and not every one. This sample has 30,000 or so clones; 90% to 95% occur once, and the top ten carry 2.3%. Documented time point: newly diagnosed, previously untreated cHL patient sample. Sequenced sample: peripheral blood mononuclear cells (PBMCs). These receptors were obtained from a human donor with classical Hodgkin lymphoma.

The chain carries TRBV7-8 and TRBJ2-1, with 8 bases that match TRBD2. This CDR3 spans 15 amino acids. The trim removed 5 bases at V and 8 bases at J, leaving 11 bases unmatched. CDR1 and CDR2 (germline): SGHVS, FQNEAQ. CDR3 loop: CASSPQRGFRHEQFF. Here the CDR3 DNA reads TGTGCCAGCAGCCCCCAGCGGGGGTTCCGCCATGAGCAGTTCTTC.

The chain is built from TRBV7-9 and TRBJ1-1; D unclear. The V gene's germline CDR1 is SEHNR and CDR2 FQNEAQ (reference sequence). There are 11 residues in the CDR3. Trimming shortened V by 1 base and J by 7 bases, and 4 bases separated the two germline ends. The CDR3 region is CASSLVSEAFF. The CDR3 region has the DNA TGTGCCAGCAGCTTAGTAAGTGAAGCTTTCTTT.

The CDR3 region is CASSEGVYGYTF. CDR3 DNA sequence: TGTGCCAGCAGTGAAGGGGTCTATGGCTACACCTTC. The chain combines TRBV2 with TRBJ1-2, with unresolved D. This CDR3 spans 12 amino acids. The V and J ends lost 1 base and 4 bases respectively, with 4 bases between them. Per the germline V gene, CDR1 is SNHLY and CDR2 is FYNNEI.

The chain uses TRBV5-1 and TRBJ1-4; D might be TRBD1 (5 bases). Trimming stripped 4 bases from V and 7 bases from J, with 17 bases between. The length of the CDR3 is 15 residues. Per germline, CDR1 SGHRS and CDR2 YFSETQ. CDR3 amino acids: CASSTGLGGREKLFF. CDR3 sequence (DNA): TGCGCCAGCAGCACGGGACTCGGAGGTCGTGAAAAACTGTTTTTT.

The J gene is TRBJ2-7, the V gene TRBV4-1, with 12 bases that match TRBD2. The CDR3 length is 19 residues. V lost 0 bases and J lost 3; bases outside the gene matches: 12. Germline CDR1 reads MGHRA; CDR2 reads YSYEKL. The CDR3 here is CASSQEPLDPTSGSYEQYF. CDR3 nucleotides: TGCGCCAGCAGCCAAGAACCCTTAGACCCGACTAGCGGGAGCTACGAGCAGTACTTC.

This chain connects TRBV5-1 to TRBJ2-7; weak D call: TRBD1 (6 bases). Looked up from germline, CDR1 is SGHRS and CDR2 is YFSETQ. This CDR3 contains 14 residues. V was clipped by 4 bases and J by 2 bases, with 13 bases between them. The CDR3 DNA is TGCGCCAGCAGCCCCCGACAGGCGCCCTACGAGCAGTACTTC. This sequence encodes CASSPRQAPYEQYF.

The chain has TRBV4-2 and TRBJ2-3; D is unclear. Germline V CDR1 and CDR2: LGHNA, YNFKEQ. Trimming cost V 2 bases and J 4 bases, with 10 bases left between them. The CDR3 is 14 amino acids. The DNA for the CDR3 is TGTGCCAGCAGCCAACTACTGGAAGCAGATACGCAGTATTTT. Its translation is CASSQLLEADTQYF.

The chain has TRBV2 and TRBJ2-7, with 7 nucleotides matching TRBD2. Trimming removed 7 bases from V and 2 bases from J; junction bases left unmatched: 11. This CDR3 is built from 15 residues. CDR1 SNHLY and CDR2 FYNNEI come from the germline V gene. CDR3 sequence (DNA): TGTGCCAGCACCGAGGGGCTAGCGGTGGCCTACGAGCAGTACTTC. Translating it yields CASTEGLAVAYEQYF.

This clone was counted a single time. The V and J genes are TRBV2 and TRBJ2-1; a possible D gene is TRBD2 (6 bases). The ends were cut back, 5 bases at V and 7 bases at J, with 12 bases in the middle. The CDR3 totals 13 residues. Germline loops: CDR1 SNHLY, CDR2 FYNNEI. The CDR3 spells CASSWAGRNEQFF. CDR3 in DNA: TGTGCCAGCAGTTGGGCAGGGAGGAATGAGCAGTTCTTC.

In its sample, this clone was seen once. The chain combines TRBV7-2 with TRBJ1-3; D is uncertain. The V gene lost 0 bases and the J gene lost 0 bases, with 6 bases spanning the gap. This CDR3 has 15 residues. The germline gives CDR1 SGHTA, CDR2 FQGNSA. The CDR3, as DNA: TGTGCCAGCAGCTTAGCAGGGCTCTCTGGAAACACCATATATTTT. Translating it yields CASSLAGLSGNTIYF.

V gene TRBV5-1 combines with J gene TRBJ2-3, with D maybe TRBD1 (6 bases). V lost 1 base and J lost 1, with 10 bases in between. The CDR3 totals 15 residues. From germline, CDR1 is SGHRS and CDR2 YFSETQ. CDR3 coding DNA: TGCGCCAGCAGCTTGTTACAGGGAGGCACAGATACGCAGTATTTT. Encoded protein: CASSLLQGGTDTQYF.